The sequence of this TCR beta chain was determined in a study of blood T cell repertoires in COVID-19. V lost 4 bases to trimming and J lost 2 bases, with 17 bases between them. The CDR3 runs to 16 residues. The V gene's germline CDR1 is MGHRA and CDR2 YSYEKL. Methods used by the authors: Nucleated cell number was recorded as an estimate derived from reference gene primer amplification. Data came from immunoSEQ multiplex PCR; TCRdb stores just in-frame clones and leaves some out. For V, J and clone size, that table is used; D and trimming come from the DNA. In the table there are roughly 500,000 clones, about 88% of which are singletons.

The sample consisted of peripheral blood. The origin of this receptor is a man aged 18 to 29 with COVID-19, enrolled during active disease. The chain joins TRBV4-1 to TRBJ1-1; D might be TRBD1 (6 bases). CDR3 residues: CASSPLQGIANTEAFF. For the CDR3, the DNA is TGCGCCAGCAGCCCACTACAGGGAATTGCAAACACTGAAGCTTTCTTT.